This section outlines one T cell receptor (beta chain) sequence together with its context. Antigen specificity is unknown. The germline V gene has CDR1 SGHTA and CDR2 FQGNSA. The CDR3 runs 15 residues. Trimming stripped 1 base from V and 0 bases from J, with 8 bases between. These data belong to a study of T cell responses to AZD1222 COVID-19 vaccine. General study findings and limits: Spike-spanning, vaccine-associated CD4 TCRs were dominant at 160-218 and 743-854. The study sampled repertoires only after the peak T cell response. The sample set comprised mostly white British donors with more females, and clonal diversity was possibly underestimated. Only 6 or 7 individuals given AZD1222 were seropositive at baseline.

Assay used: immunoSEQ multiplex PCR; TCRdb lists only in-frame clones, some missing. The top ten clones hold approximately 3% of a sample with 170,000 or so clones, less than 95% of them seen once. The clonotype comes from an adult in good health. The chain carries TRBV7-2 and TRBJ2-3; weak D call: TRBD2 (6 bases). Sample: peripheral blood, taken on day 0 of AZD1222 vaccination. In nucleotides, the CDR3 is TGTGCCAGCAGCTTAGTAGCGGCTAGCACAGATACGCAGTATTTT. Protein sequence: CASSLVAASTDTQYF.